This TCR beta chain comes out of a study of cytomegalovirus exposure and HLA in healthy donors. This clone was observed a handful of times. The germline gives CDR1 SGHRS, CDR2 YFSETQ. Trimming at V came to 0 bases and at J to 3 bases, leaving 3 bases not matched to a gene. The CDR3 covers 14 residues. PCR amplification relied on 60 Vbeta primers (plus 13 Jbeta primers). Clones were sequenced by immunoSEQ multiplex PCR, and TCRdb holds only the in-frame ones, with some missing. The sample shows more than 95,000 clones, around 15% of them seen only once. While unrecorded immune exposures were likely, the donors were nominally healthy when sampled.

Sequencing was done on a sample of PBMCs. The J gene is TRBJ2-7, the V gene TRBV5-1; 7 bases match TRBD1. This TCR came from a female donor in good health and CMV-seronegative. The CDR3 bases are TGCGCCAGCAGCTTGGGGGACAGCGGCTACGAGCAGTACTTC. As protein: CASSLGDSGYEQYF.